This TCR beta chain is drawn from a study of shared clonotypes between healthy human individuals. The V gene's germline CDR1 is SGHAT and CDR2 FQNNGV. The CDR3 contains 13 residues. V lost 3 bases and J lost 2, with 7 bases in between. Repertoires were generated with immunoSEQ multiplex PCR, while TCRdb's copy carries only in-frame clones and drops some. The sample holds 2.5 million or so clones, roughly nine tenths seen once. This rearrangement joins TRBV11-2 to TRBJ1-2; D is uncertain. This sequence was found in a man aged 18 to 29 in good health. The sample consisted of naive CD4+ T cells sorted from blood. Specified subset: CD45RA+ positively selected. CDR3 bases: TGTGCCAGCAGCTTCGACAAGAACTATGGCTACACCTTC. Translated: CASSFDKNYGYTF. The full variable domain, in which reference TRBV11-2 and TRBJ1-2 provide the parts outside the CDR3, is EAGVAQSPRYKIIEKRQSVAFWCNPISGHATLYWYQQILGQGPKLLIQFQNNGVVDDSQLPKDRFSAERLKGVDSTLKIQPAKLEDSAVYLCASSFDKNYGYTFGSGTRLTVV.